One T cell receptor (beta chain) is described in this entry. Its target is not known. PCR employed 60 Vbeta and 13 Jbeta primers. TCRdb's copy holds only in-frame clones and misses some; the assay was immunoSEQ multiplex PCR. The repertoire consists of approximately 150,000 clones, with around four fifths occurring once and the leading ten covering 3% to 3.5%. Germline CDR1 and CDR2: SEHNR and FQNEAQ (reference sequence). The CDR3 sequence is 15 residues long. V was clipped by 6 bases and J by 2 bases; unmatched bases: 9. The data are from a study of cytomegalovirus exposure and HLA in healthy donors. Study-wide context: Out of roughly 170 million T cells, an earlier analysis found some 110 million unique TCR beta sequences in total.

Study-level points and caveats: Links to common viral pathogens appeared, in a later analysis, for several of the most significant clusters. Later analysis identified a missense DCLRE1C variant that was linked to TCR beta V- and J-gene trimming.

This chain links TRBV7-9 with TRBJ2-5, with 7 bases that match TRBD1. The sample consisted of PBMCs. The source of this sequence is a male donor in good health and CMV-seronegative. The CDR3 sequence: CASSQSGTAQETQYF. DNA for the CDR3: TGTGCCAGCAGTCAATCCGGGACAGCTCAAGAGACCCAGTACTTC. Full variable domain (remainder filled in from reference TRBV7-9 and TRBJ2-5): DTGVSQNPRHKITKRGQNVTFRCDPISEHNRLYWYRQTLGQGPEFLTYFQNEAQLEKSRLLSDRFSAERPKGSFSTLEIQRTEQGDSAMYLCASSQSGTAQETQYFGPGTRLLVL.